This TCR beta chain was recovered during a study of cytomegalovirus exposure and HLA in healthy donors (dated by TCRdb to the late 2010s). Some background on the complete study: According to an earlier analysis of 587 of the donors, some 180 million T cells yielded 100 million or so unique TCR beta sequences and approximately 300 Gb of sequence data. The T cell repertoires of about 700 subjects were profiled by immunosequencing and related to cytomegalovirus serostatus. A separate validation cohort of over a hundred different subjects was used in addition to the approximately 700-subject first cohort. Among 300 to 500 genotyped donors of the cohort, an average of roughly 230,000 unique TCR beta nucleotide sequences was sequenced per donor, of which roughly 17% were non-productive. In the later analysis, no new phenotypic data were used to find candidate immune exposures; instead, reliance was placed on TCR beta sequences and their occurrence across donors. Donor age, sex, ethnicity and CMV serostatus were compiled together with the repertoire data. The study aimed to test whether signatures of past pathogen exposure could be identified by cataloging public T cell receptors. Of the 398 genotyped donors, over 70% fell in the genetic ancestry cluster associated with self-reported Caucasian donors. Both class I and class II loci were covered by HLA typing, at four-digit resolution. Every discovery cohort repertoire had been produced on one sequencing platform. In an earlier analysis of 587 of the donors, high-throughput TCR beta sequencing was used to judge whether each TCR beta V gene segment behaved as functional or pseudogenic. The study combined high-throughput TCR immunosequencing, statistical association of individual TCRs with disease status, and machine learning to predict cytomegalovirus infection status. Typing coverage differed by locus: A, B, C, DRB1 and DQB1 were typed in about 620-640 donors, DQA1 in 522, DPA1 in roughly 590, and DPB1 in 472. In a later genetic analysis, genome-wide SNP genotypes for about three fifths of the roughly 670 donors were used, and that subset was treated as a discovery cohort. An early release covering about 600 HLA-typed donors comprised around 300 gigabases of sequencing data and 85 million or so unique TCR sequences. About 5 DR-DQ haplotypes were handled as single units for association and clustering, since linkage in the cohort was strong. In a later analysis, previously published TCR beta repertoires from 600 to 850 donors were re-analyzed and high-resolution HLA genotyping was added so that TCR occurrence patterns could be studied.

CDR1 is given as MNHEY and CDR2 as SMNVEV, both from the germline V gene (reference sequence). Including the terminal cysteine and phenylalanine, the CDR3 comprises 13 residues. Just the 39-base CDR3 DNA is kept, in frame starting at base 1. The trim is 3 bases for V and 8 bases for J, with a gap of 13 bases between the germline ends. Libraries were made using the immunoSEQ multiplex PCR assay. The multiplex PCR relied on a mix of 60 forward primers for TCR Vbeta segments and 13 reverse primers for TCR Jbeta segments. The CDR3 region of rearranged TCR beta genes was amplified from genomic DNA by a multiplex PCR assay. The Illumina HiSeq System was used to sequence the amplified TCR beta libraries as 87-base-pair reads. In the paper's pipeline: In a later analysis, some 80 million unique TCR beta chains were counted across the 650 to 700 repertoires, and approximately 11 million of these chains were shared by at least two donors. Raw reads were error-corrected and collapsed into unique sequences by a nearest-neighbor algorithm in which closely related sequences were merged to remove PCR and sequencing errors. To assign V, D and J gene segments, CDR3 sequences were aligned to IMGT reference sequences. For a sequence to be retained, at least a six-nucleotide match to both a V gene segment and a J gene segment was required. A rearrangement counted as productive if the CDR3 had no stop codons and remained in frame with V and J, and every other rearrangement counted as non-productive. Following IMGT convention, CDR3 was defined as the stretch from the second conserved V-encoded cysteine to the conserved J-encoded phenylalanine. The earlier analysis of about 610 of the donors excluded any sequence lacking an unambiguous match to a single V gene segment. An earlier analysis of a few hundred of the donors classified V segments as functional when productive rearrangements were above 56.7% and as segregating when the standard deviation between donors was above 5%. To diagnose cytomegalovirus status from the catalog of TCR beta chain sequences, a statistical classification framework was built. A later analysis assigned V and J genes by comparing TCR nucleotide sequences with IMGT/GENE-DB human TR gene sequences. Using the TCRdist pipeline, a later analysis assigned CDR3 sequences along with most-parsimonious VDJ recombination scenarios. In a later analysis, each TCR beta chain was defined by its CDR3 amino acid sequence together with its V-gene family, and reads without a unique V-gene family were excluded. As a way to deal with suspected cross-contamination and a sequencing artifact, a later analysis dropped approximately 570 nucleotide sequences that were highly shared and had low generation probability. In a later analysis, a clonal expansion index was calculated for each public chain from normalized within-repertoire ranks of inferred template counts. Generation probabilities in a later analysis came from a VDJ recombination model fitted to out-of-frame rearrangements, and those results were checked against IGoR. In a later analysis, TCR-TCR, TCR-HLA and TCR-CMV co-occurrence was scored with hypergeometric tests, and a repertoire-size bias correction was applied to TCR pairs. A later analysis estimated false discovery rates by permuting HLA or CMV assignments 20 times. In a later analysis, co-occurring TCRs were grouped with DBSCAN, and TCRdist sequence similarity was added when clustering was performed within HLA-allele-positive subsets. Repertoires with fewer than 30,000 or more than 120,000 public chains were left out of co-occurrence clustering, as were five repertoires with anomalous nucleotide sharing. The immuneACCESS repertoire file appears here via TCRdb, limited to in-frame rearrangements. These files lack a portion of the clones; in checked studies, under half of the deficit traces to unresolved V genes, and the cause of the others is not known. V, J and clone size derive from that table, while D and trimming were established from the DNA sequence. Across this sample there are 150,000 to 200,000 clones, with roughly four fifths seen only once. The top ten hold approximately 2% of the sample.

The cohort was made up of 500 to 800 healthy bone marrow donors. Cohort members were all nominally healthy when sampled, although unrecorded immune exposures were likely present. The donor was CMV seronegative and belonged to the group of around 350 seronegative cohort members. Each donor provided a peripheral blood sample, and peripheral blood mononuclear cells were used for TCR beta sequencing. The Qiagen DNeasy Blood Extraction Kit was used to extract genomic DNA from the blood cell samples. The paper's findings and limits, for the study overall: A cluster of highly shared sequence variants was judged likely to be a technical artifact of the sequencing pipeline. The classifier was reported to diagnose cytomegalovirus status with high specificity and sensitivity in both the original and validation cohorts. Some IMGT-functional V segments, including TRBV6-2 and TRBV6-3, could not be told apart with the 87-base-pair reads, so those segments were excluded. V-gene and J-gene trimming of TCR beta chains was associated with a missense DCLRE1C variant in a later genetic analysis, and the association was replicated in an independent cohort. The presence/absence analyses assumed that sequencing depth was roughly uniform across donors, and that assumption may not be true. Some 15 rarely observed V segments, including chromosome 9 orphons, were excluded from the earlier analysis of just under 600 of the donors because counts were too low. For the cohort, immune exposure information was limited to CMV serostatus. An earlier analysis of approximately 500 of the donors showed that most TCR beta V segments appeared in productive rearrangements either about 87% or about 30% of the time, which broadly matched IMGT annotations. In this cohort, only TCR beta chains were sequenced, and detectable features were limited by the absence of alpha or paired-chain data. In a later analysis, HLA-associated TCR beta chains were found to be more clonally expanded and to have lower generation probabilities than equally common non-associated chains. A few of the identified cytomegalovirus-associated TCR beta chains were confirmed in vitro to be specific for cytomegalovirus antigens. Specific HLA alleles were associated with 15,000 to 20,000 TCR beta sequences at a false discovery rate of 0.05 in a later analysis. A further reported finding was that TCR beta sequences accurately predicted the HLA-A and HLA-B alleles for most subjects in the first cohort. The study listed 150 to 200 TCR beta chains as associated with cytomegalovirus. In a later analysis, TCR association rates were found to vary across HLA loci, with the most associated TCRs seen for DRB1 alleles and the fewest for HLA-C alleles. A later analysis reported that several top co-occurrence clusters appeared linked to parvovirus B19, influenza, CMV and Epstein-Barr virus. Because some donors lacked HLA typing at each locus, the association tests relied only on the typed subset. In a later analysis, most CMV-associated TCR beta chains were found to appear HLA-restricted, with HLA associations seemingly driven largely by CMV exposure. While some public TCRs were present in many individuals, most TCR sequences turned up only very rarely across donors. The authors suggested that the approach could potentially be extended to other disease states and immunological phenotypes. In a later genetic analysis, fewer N-insertions in productive TCRs were reported among donors in an Asian-associated ancestry cluster than the roughly 670-donor mean. Assigning TCR associations to individual alleles was difficult when HLA alleles, especially DR and DQ, strongly co-occurred. Correlated functional status among segregating V segments might be attributable to linkage disequilibrium, but an unknown experimental factor could not be ruled out.

For this clone: The antigen it recognizes is unknown. No much larger clonotype is one base removed from it; base qualities were not supplied.

The sequence derives from a woman younger than 30 in good health and CMV-seronegative. The V gene is TRBV27 and the J gene is TRBJ1-2; the D segment could be TRBD1, given 5 matching bases. Specimen: PBMCs. The sequence in DNA is TGTGCCAGCAGTTTGGGGGGGTTGGACGGCTACACCTTC. Translated, it reads CASSLGGLDGYTF.